What follows describes a single T cell receptor beta chain. The data were taken from a study of blood T cell repertoires in COVID-19. Germline V gives CDR1 SGHAT, CDR2 FQNNGV. Between the trimmed V and J ends, which lost 1 base and 7 bases, there was a span of 26 bases. The CDR3 consists of 18 residues. Assay: immunoSEQ multiplex PCR; the TCRdb copy retains only in-frame clones and omits some. Of around 230,000 clones listed, approximately 90% are singletons. The rearrangement links TRBV11-2 to TRBJ2-7, with D maybe TRBD2 (6 bases). The TCR comes from a man younger than 40 who had recovered from COVID-19. The specimen was peripheral blood. CDR3 bases: TGTGCCAGCAGCTTAGCCGGTTACGGGGGACGTAGAGACGGGGAGCAGTACTTC. Translating it yields CASSLAGYGGRRDGEQYF.